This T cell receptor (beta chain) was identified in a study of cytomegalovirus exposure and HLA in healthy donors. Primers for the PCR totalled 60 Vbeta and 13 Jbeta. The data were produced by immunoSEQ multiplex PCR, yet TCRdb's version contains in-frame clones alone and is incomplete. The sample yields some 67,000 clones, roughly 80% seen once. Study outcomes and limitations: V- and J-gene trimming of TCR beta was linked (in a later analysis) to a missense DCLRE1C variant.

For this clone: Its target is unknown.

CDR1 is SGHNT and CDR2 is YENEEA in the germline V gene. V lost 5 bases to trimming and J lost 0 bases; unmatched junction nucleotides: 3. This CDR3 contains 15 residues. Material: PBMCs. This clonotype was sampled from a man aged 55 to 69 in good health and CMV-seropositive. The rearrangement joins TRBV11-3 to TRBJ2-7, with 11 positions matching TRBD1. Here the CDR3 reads CASSDGQGASYEQYF. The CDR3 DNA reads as TGTGCCAGCAGCGATGGACAGGGGGCCTCCTACGAGCAGTACTTC.